Following are 24 T cell receptor beta chains from one sample sequenced in a study of blood T cell repertoires in COVID-19. Using immunoSEQ multiplex PCR, the repertoire was profiled, and TCRdb retains in-frame clones only, with some absent. Altogether 100,000 or so clones are present, around 83% being singletons, with the ten largest covering under 2%. Material for sequencing was peripheral blood. All receptors come from a man in his sixties or seventies with active or convalescent COVID-19.

J is TRBJ2-5 and V is TRBV19, with 11 bases identical to TRBD2. V was clipped by 3 bases and J by 5 bases; unmatched bases: 5. CDR3 length equals 15 residues. Germline V gene data show CDR1 as LNHDA and CDR2 as SQIVND (reference sequence). CDR3 residues: CASSIGTSGRETQYF. The CDR3 coding sequence is TGTGCCAGTAGTATCGGGACTAGCGGTAGGGAGACCCAGTACTTC.

V usage is TRBV6-5 and J usage is TRBJ2-7, with D perhaps TRBD1 (6 bases). Trimming removed 9 bases at V and 1 base at J, with 19 bases between. The germline CDR1 and CDR2 sequences are MNHEY and SVGAGI. The CDR3 extends over 15 amino acids. The CDR3 protein is CASRDTTLNSYEQYF. The CDR3 bases are TGTGCCAGTAGGGACACCACTCTAAATTCCTACGAGCAGTACTTC.

The chain combines TRBV7-9 with TRBJ1-2; 7 nucleotides line up with TRBD1. V trimming: 6 bases; J trimming: 6 bases; junction bases outside the gene matches: 7. Germline V gene data show CDR1 as SEHNR and CDR2 as FQNEAQ (reference sequence). The CDR3 runs to 13 residues. The CDR3 DNA reads as TGTGCCAGCAGACTGGCAGGGGGTAATGGCTACACCTTC. Protein sequence: CASRLAGGNGYTF. The full variable domain, its missing parts supplied by reference TRBV7-9 and TRBJ1-2, is DTGVSQNPRHKITKRGQNVTFRCDPISEHNRLYWYRQTLGQGPEFLTYFQNEAQLEKSRLLSDRFSAERPKGSFSTLEIQRTEQGDSAMYLCASRLAGGNGYTFGSGTRLTVV.

A single count supports this clone. The J gene is TRBJ2-5, the V gene TRBV28; no definite D call. The germline V gene has CDR1 MDHEN and CDR2 SYDVKM. The CDR3 spans 13 residues. V gave up 3 bases and J gave up 7 bases, with 12 bases separating them. Written as DNA, the CDR3 is TGTGCCAGCAGTTTCTCCTCCTCTAGGACCCAGTACTTC. As protein: CASSFSSSRTQYF.

V is TRBV5-1 and J is TRBJ2-5; D is ambiguous. The V gene lost 1 base and the J gene lost 2 bases, with 6 bases spanning the gap. Germline V lookup: CDR1 SGHRS, CDR2 YFSETQ. There are 13 residues in the CDR3. CDR3 DNA sequence: TGCGCCAGCAGCTTGTCCCCACAAGAGACCCAGTACTTC. Translation: CASSLSPQETQYF.

The gene calls are TRBV18 and TRBJ1-2; D possibly corresponds to TRBD1 (6 bases). The CDR3 contains 14 residues. Trimming took 0 bases from V and 4 from J, leaving 9 bases between them. Germline values: CDR1 KGHSH, CDR2 LQKENI. The CDR3 sequence is CASSPPGTFYGYTF. The CDR3 nucleotides read TGTGCCAGCTCACCACCGGGGACATTCTATGGCTACACCTTC.

CDR3 sequence: CSASYIGAGNQPQHF. The CDR3 DNA reads as TGCAGTGCTAGTTATATTGGGGCAGGGAATCAGCCCCAGCATTTT. The chain recombines TRBV20-1 with TRBJ1-5, with D perhaps matching TRBD1 (5 bases). Germline V gene sequence: CDR1 DFQATT, CDR2 SNEGSKA (reference sequence). The CDR3 has 15 amino acids. Trimming shortened V by 3 bases and J by 4 bases, and 16 bases separated the two germline ends.

V gene TRBV18 combines with J gene TRBJ1-5; D is unclear. The CDR3 runs 13 residues. V shed 5 bases and J shed 0 bases, with 5 bases lying between them. The germline gives CDR1 KGHSH, CDR2 LQKENI. The CDR3 sequence is CASSAISNQPQHF. In DNA, the CDR3 is TGTGCCAGCTCAGCGATTAGCAATCAGCCCCAGCATTTT.

In DNA form, the CDR3 reads TGTGCCAGCAGCGGGAATGCGGGGGCCACAGATACGCAGTATTTT. As protein: CASSGNAGATDTQYF. The J gene is TRBJ2-3, the V gene TRBV2; possible D gene TRBD2, 7 bases. The germline V gene has CDR1 SNHLY and CDR2 FYNNEI. V shed 6 bases and J shed 2 bases, with 15 bases lying between them. This CDR3 region has 15 residues. Based on the CDR3 plus reference TRBV2 and TRBJ2-3, the full variable domain is EPEVTQTPSHQVTQMGQEVILRCVPISNHLYFYWYRQILGQKVEFLVSFYNNEISEKSEIFDDQFSVERPDGSNFTLKIRSTKLEDSAMYFCASSGNAGATDTQYFGPGTRLTVL.

V is TRBV5-1 and J is TRBJ1-1; TRBD1 might be the D (5 bases). Germline V gene lookup returns CDR1 SGHRS and CDR2 YFSETQ. The CDR3 runs to 15 residues. V dropped 4 bases and J dropped 3 bases, with 16 bases sitting between them. CDR3: CASSPDPGGDTEAFF. In DNA form, the CDR3 reads TGCGCCAGCAGCCCCGACCCAGGAGGGGACACTGAAGCTTTCTTT.

V is TRBV19 and J is TRBJ2-1; perhaps TRBD2 as D (5 bases). CDR1 LNHDA and CDR2 SQIVND come from the germline V gene (reference sequence). Trimming shortened V by 1 base and J by 9 bases, and 16 bases separated the two germline ends. The CDR3 sequence is 15 residues long. In DNA, the CDR3 is TGTGCCAGTAGTATAGTTAACCAACTAGGGAGTGAGCAGTTCTTC. The encoded protein is CASSIVNQLGSEQFF.

The rearrangement uses TRBV24-1 and TRBJ1-2; 7 bases match TRBD1. CDR1 KGHDR and CDR2 SFDVKD come from the germline V gene. There are 14 residues in the CDR3. J gave up 3 bases and V 1 base, and 1 base lay outside the gene matches. DNA for the CDR3: TGTGCCACCAGTGATTTAGGGACAGACTATGGCTACACCTTC. Translation gives CATSDLGTDYGYTF.

The genes are TRBV5-1 and TRBJ1-1; 8 bases are a match to TRBD1. The CDR3 has 15 amino acids. The V segment lost 4 bases and the J segment 5 bases; nucleotides outside the gene matches: 10. In germline, CDR1 is SGHRS, CDR2 YFSETQ. The CDR3 is CASSPTDRVITEAFF. The CDR3 DNA reads TGCGCCAGCAGCCCGACGGACAGGGTAATAACTGAAGCTTTCTTT.

The chain combines TRBV2 with TRBJ1-1; D is unresolved. V lost 5 bases to trimming and J lost 6 bases, with 10 bases between them. The CDR3 runs to 12 residues. CDR1 is SNHLY and CDR2 is FYNNEI in the germline V gene. CDR3 loop: CASSRSWAEAFF. The DNA for the CDR3 is TGTGCCAGCAGTAGGAGTTGGGCTGAAGCTTTCTTT.

The V call is TRBV7-3, the J call TRBJ2-5; maybe TRBD2 (6 bases). The length of the CDR3 is 16 residues. Trimming shortened V by 0 bases and J by 1 base, and 12 bases separated the two germline ends. CDR1 SGHTA and CDR2 FQGTGA come from the germline V gene. Written as DNA, the CDR3 is TGTGCCAGCAGCTTAACGGGGCGGGGAATCCAAGAGACCCAGTACTTC. It codes for CASSLTGRGIQETQYF. The full variable domain, completed using reference TRBV7-3 and TRBJ2-5, is GAGVSQTPSNKVTEKGKYVELRCDPISGHTALYWYRQSLGQGPEFLIYFQGTGAADDSGLPNDRFFAVRPEGSVSTLKIQRTERGDSAVYLCASSLTGRGIQETQYFGPGTRLLVL.

This clone was seen at least ten times. J is TRBJ1-1 and V is TRBV28; tentative D call: TRBD1 (5 bases). V lost 10 bases and J 8 bases, leaving 17 bases between the germline ends. This CDR3 is 12 amino acids long. Looked up from germline, CDR1 is MDHEN and CDR2 is SYDVKM. Here the CDR3 reads CATLPDRQEAFF. The DNA of the CDR3 is TGTGCCACCCTTCCCGACAGACAGGAAGCTTTCTTT.

This clone has just a few counts. The gene calls are TRBV11-3 and TRBJ1-5, with 8 bases that match TRBD1. Germline V lookup: CDR1 SGHNT, CDR2 YENEEA. The V gene end was trimmed by 6 bases and the J gene end by 6 bases; junction bases not matched to a gene: 7. The CDR3 sequence is 14 residues long. The CDR3 spells CASRSGGWVQPQHF. The CDR3 DNA reads as TGTGCCAGCAGATCAGGGGGCTGGGTTCAGCCCCAGCATTTT.

V and J are TRBV28 and TRBJ1-4, with D possibly being TRBD1 (5 bases). V was clipped by 6 bases and J by 4 bases, with 12 bases between them. Germline loops: CDR1 MDHEN, CDR2 SYDVKM. This CDR3 has 14 amino acids. CDR3 loop: CASRKGLNNEKLFF. The CDR3 DNA sequence: TGTGCCAGCAGGAAGGGACTGAATAATGAAAAACTGTTTTTT.

The CDR3 nucleotides read TGTGCCAGTAGTAGATTGGCTAGTCCAGCGGAGACCCAGTACTTC. It yields the protein CASSRLASPAETQYF. The chain has TRBV19 and TRBJ2-5; D is uncertain. V dropped 4 bases and J dropped 5 bases, with 17 bases sitting between them. The CDR3 extends over 15 amino acids. CDR1 and CDR2 (germline): LNHDA, SQIVND (reference sequence). Full variable domain (outside the CDR3, taken from reference TRBV19 and TRBJ2-5): DGGITQSPKYLFRKEGQNVTLSCEQNLNHDAMYWYRQDPGQGLRLIYYSQIVNDFQKGDIAEGYSVSREKKESFPLTVTSAQKNPTAFYLCASSRLASPAETQYFGPGTRLLVL.

The chain combines TRBV7-6 with TRBJ2-1, with TRBD2 matching 10 bases. This CDR3 has 16 amino acids. CDR1 and CDR2 (germline): SGHVS, FNYEAQ. Trimming removed 4 bases from V and 4 bases from J; junction bases left unmatched: 7. The CDR3 bases are TGTGCCAGCAGCTCAGACGCAGCGGGGGGGTACAATGAGCAGTTCTTC. It is translated as CASSSDAAGGYNEQFF.

This clone was counted once. The chain recombines TRBV18 with TRBJ1-5; D gene unclear. CDR1 is KGHSH, CDR2 LQKENI, per germline. This CDR3 is 15 amino acids long. V lost 4 bases, J lost 3 bases, and 13 bases lay in between. CDR3 nucleotide sequence: TGTGCCAGCTCACTGGCCGGGGTCTACAATCAGCCCCAGCATTTT. It yields the protein CASSLAGVYNQPQHF.

This rearrangement joins TRBV3-1 (or the pseudogene TRBV3-2) to TRBJ2-6; 12 bases map to TRBD2. J lost 2 bases, V lost 4 bases, and 9 bases had no gene match. The germline gives CDR1 LGHDT, CDR2 YNNKEL (reference sequence). This CDR3 spans 19 amino acids. The CDR3 DNA reads as TGTGCCAGCAGCCCGCGGACTAGCGGGGAAGGGGCTGGGGCCAACGTCCTGACTTTC. Translating it yields CASSPRTSGEGAGANVLTF.

V usage is TRBV10-2 and J usage is TRBJ1-5; the D is unclear. The CDR3 spans 12 residues. The V and J ends lost 3 bases and 3 bases respectively, with 3 bases between them. Germline assignment: CDR1 WSHSY and CDR2 SAAADI. In nucleotides, the CDR3 is TGCGCCAGCAGTGACCTCAATCAGCCCCAGCATTTT. It encodes CASSDLNQPQHF.

V gene TRBV5-1 combines with J gene TRBJ2-2; the match to TRBD1 covers 10 bases. The trim removed 2 bases at V and 6 bases at J, leaving 10 bases unmatched. The CDR3 totals 17 residues. CDR1 is SGHRS and CDR2 is YFSETQ in the germline V gene. The CDR3: CASSFIPRQGASGELFF. CDR3 in DNA: TGCGCCAGCAGCTTCATCCCGAGACAGGGGGCATCCGGGGAGCTGTTTTTT.